This TCR beta chain was captured in a study of T cells in localized non-small cell lung cancer. Regarding the study as a whole: Clonality of T cells reached its maximum in uninvolved adjacent lung, surpassing tumor. Elevated blood T cell density was associated with longer overall survival.

Per germline, CDR1 MNHEY and CDR2 SMNVEV (reference sequence). The CDR3 totals 12 residues. Trimming left V 6 bases short and J 4 bases short, with 9 bases between. This clone has a single count. The antigen is not known. Profiling relied on immunoSEQ multiplex PCR, and the TCRdb table lists in-frame clones only, not all of them. The table shows about 20,000 clones, with around 87% occurring only once. This chain connects TRBV27 to TRBJ2-5, with D perhaps matching TRBD1 (5 bases). The sample was PBMCs, taken before any cancer treatment. This TCR derives from a man aged 40 to 75 with stage II squamous cell lung carcinoma. This CDR3 reads CASRSGSETQYF. CDR3 nucleotide sequence: TGTGCCAGCAGATCAGGGTCAGAGACCCAGTACTTC.